A selection of T cell receptor beta chains follows, all from one sample in a study of early T cells in non-severe SARS-CoV-2 infection. MiXCR, run by TCRdb on the 5' RACE reads, gives a single entry per CDR3 protein. The table has about 83,000 distinct CDR3 sequences, roughly an eighth seen once. What was sequenced was whole blood. The receptors derive from an adult who was a healthcare worker with PCR-confirmed SARS-CoV-2 infection or an uninfected control (not recorded which). The conserved cysteine and the conserved F or W are not part of the CDR3 here. A D gene is named only where the DNA matches it firmly.

D gene: TRBD1; CDR3 length: 12; V gene: TRBV13; CDR3 protein: ASSLGDRQETQY
D gene: .; CDR3 length: 11; V gene: TRBV9; CDR3 protein: ASSRAPEETQY
D gene: .; CDR3 length: 8; V gene: TRBV29-1; CDR3 protein: STNTDEQF
D gene: TRBD1; CDR3 length: 13; V gene: TRBV20-1; CDR3 protein: SARALHGTGDGYT
D gene: .; CDR3 length: 12; V gene: TRBV5-6; CDR3 protein: ASSPGQNTGELF
D gene: .; CDR3 length: 11; V gene: TRBV6-1; CDR3 protein: ASSAVVNTEAF
D gene: .; CDR3 length: 14; V gene: TRBV4-3; CDR3 protein: ASSQAFTASTDTQY
D gene: .; CDR3 length: 10; V gene: TRBV20-1; CDR3 protein: SARVWTGELF
D gene: TRBD2; CDR3 length: 13; V gene: TRBV4-3; CDR3 protein: ASSQNSGPRGTQY
D gene: TRBD1; CDR3 length: 13; V gene: TRBV7-6; CDR3 protein: ASSTRQGFGETQY
D gene: .; CDR3 length: 12; V gene: TRBV6-1; CDR3 protein: ASTRDWGFYEQY
D gene: .; CDR3 length: 11; V gene: TRBV25-1; CDR3 protein: ASSEAGRQPQH
D gene: TRBD2; CDR3 length: 11; V gene: TRBV29-1; CDR3 protein: SALGTSGSEQY
D gene: TRBD1; CDR3 length: 13; V gene: TRBV7-9; CDR3 protein: ASSSGTGDHQPQH
D gene: .; CDR3 length: 14; V gene: TRBV20-1; CDR3 protein: SARDFIRESTDTQY
D gene: .; CDR3 length: 11; V gene: TRBV12-3/TRBV12-4; CDR3 protein: ASSPTANYGYT
D gene: TRBD2; CDR3 length: 18; V gene: TRBV5-1; CDR3 protein: ASSWGGQAGTSGSTDTQY
D gene: .; CDR3 length: 9; V gene: TRBV3-1; CDR3 protein: ASSATDTQY
D gene: .; CDR3 length: 13; V gene: TRBV6-5; CDR3 protein: ASSRPGRTQETQY
D gene: .; CDR3 length: 12; V gene: TRBV3-1; CDR3 protein: ASSPYYSDNEQF
D gene: TRBD2; CDR3 length: 13; V gene: TRBV5-1; CDR3 protein: ASSPGLAGGETQY
D gene: .; CDR3 length: 13; V gene: TRBV5-4; CDR3 protein: ASSSQQGYTDTQY
D gene: TRBD2; CDR3 length: 12; V gene: TRBV27; CDR3 protein: ASSLSGIEDEQF
D gene: TRBD2; CDR3 length: 14; V gene: TRBV6-4; CDR3 protein: ASSVGLAVNTGELF
D gene: .; CDR3 length: 11; V gene: TRBV7-2; CDR3 protein: ASSLGGRYEQY
D gene: .; CDR3 length: 9; V gene: TRBV2; CDR3 protein: ASSGFYEQY
D gene: TRBD1; CDR3 length: 13; V gene: TRBV3-1; CDR3 protein: ASSPSPGQGAGYT
D gene: .; CDR3 length: 12; V gene: TRBV7-8; CDR3 protein: ASSLDHWNTEAF
D gene: TRBD1; CDR3 length: 13; V gene: TRBV19; CDR3 protein: ASSIRGQGQETQY
D gene: .; CDR3 length: 13; V gene: TRBV7-8; CDR3 protein: ASSPGLEVYNEQF
D gene: .; CDR3 length: 13; V gene: TRBV7-3; CDR3 protein: ASSLDGSISGELF
D gene: .; CDR3 length: 10; V gene: TRBV12-3/TRBV12-4; CDR3 protein: ASSLRGYEKY
D gene: TRBD1; CDR3 length: 13; V gene: TRBV12-3/TRBV12-4; CDR3 protein: ASSSSDRPGNTIY
D gene: TRBD1; CDR3 length: 14; V gene: TRBV24-1; CDR3 protein: ATSEPTGAGYNEQF
D gene: .; CDR3 length: 13; V gene: TRBV28; CDR3 protein: ASSWTDGLNTEAF
D gene: TRBD2; CDR3 length: 13; V gene: TRBV4-3; CDR3 protein: ASSRGLAGFNEQF
D gene: .; CDR3 length: 10; V gene: TRBV6-2/TRBV6-3; CDR3 protein: ATTGGNTEAF
D gene: TRBD2; CDR3 length: 13; V gene: TRBV3-1; CDR3 protein: ASSLTERDRDEQF
D gene: TRBD2; CDR3 length: 12; V gene: TRBV6-1; CDR3 protein: ASSKLAGVNEQF
D gene: .; CDR3 length: 12; V gene: TRBV4-1; CDR3 protein: ASSQGTAAGEQY
D gene: .; CDR3 length: 10; V gene: TRBV6-6; CDR3 protein: ASSYHGGGFT
D gene: .; CDR3 length: 12; V gene: TRBV3-1; CDR3 protein: ASSQDLRPDTQY
D gene: .; CDR3 length: 17; V gene: TRBV27; CDR3 protein: ASSLYPGYSLSRDTEAF
D gene: TRBD2; CDR3 length: 11; V gene: TRBV6-1; CDR3 protein: ASSEGLADRKY
D gene: TRBD2; CDR3 length: 14; V gene: TRBV7-9; CDR3 protein: ASSSAIWEGRETQY
D gene: .; CDR3 length: 15; V gene: TRBV4-3; CDR3 protein: ASSQDLVGAGNSPLH
D gene: TRBD1; CDR3 length: 18; V gene: TRBV9; CDR3 protein: ASSAGTDPSGGVGKNIQY
D gene: TRBD1; CDR3 length: 13; V gene: TRBV4-1; CDR3 protein: ASSQGQGANEKLF
D gene: .; CDR3 length: 12; V gene: TRBV5-1; CDR3 protein: ASSLGTYTDTQY
D gene: TRBD2; CDR3 length: 14; V gene: TRBV6-5; CDR3 protein: ASSQRKTSGRDEQF
D gene: .; CDR3 length: 14; V gene: TRBV6-2/TRBV6-3; CDR3 protein: ASSHLRGSGANVLT
D gene: .; CDR3 length: 11; V gene: TRBV29-1; CDR3 protein: SVWTASGNTIY
D gene: .; CDR3 length: 14; V gene: TRBV3-1; CDR3 protein: ASSQGGGTNTGELF
D gene: .; CDR3 length: 11; V gene: TRBV18; CDR3 protein: ASSQDRNYGYT